The present entry profiles one T cell receptor beta chain with its context. This entry is derived from a study of blood T cell repertoires in COVID-19. This table comes from immunoSEQ multiplex PCR, and its TCRdb copy is limited to in-frame clones, with some not included. The sample carries about 210,000 clones, less than 85% recorded once. The source material was PBMCs or T cells enriched from blood (not recorded which). The clonotype comes from a man aged 40-50 years who had recovered from COVID-19.

CDR3 region: CASSLRQGVAGELFF. The CDR3 DNA sequence: TGTGCCAGCAGCTTACGACAAGGGGTTGCCGGGGAGCTGTTTTTT. The gene calls are TRBV9 and TRBJ2-2, with a tentative D call TRBD1 (5 bases). Trimming cost V 4 bases and J 6 bases, with 16 bases left between them. The germline gives CDR1 SGDLS, CDR2 YYNGEE. The CDR3 spans 15 residues. The whole variable domain, filled in from reference TRBV9 and TRBJ2-2, reads DSGVTQTPKHLITATGQRVTLRCSPRSGDLSVYWYQQSLDQGLQFLIQYYNGEERAKGNILERFSAQQFPDLHSELNLSSLELGDSALYFCASSLRQGVAGELFFGEGSRLTVL.